These T cell receptor beta chains were read from a single sample in a study of Ad26.COV2.S vaccination and SARS-CoV-2 variants. Sequencing used immunoSEQ multiplex PCR; TCRdb keeps in-frame clones, though not all of them. The data show over 400,000 clones, with around 91% seen just once and roughly 4% held by the top ten. Specimen: peripheral blood, collected in a trial of Ad26.COV2.S vaccine versus placebo. The receptors derive from a person between 18 and 65 years old who received the Ad26.COV2.S COVID-19 vaccine or a placebo. The CDR3 runs from the conserved cysteine through the conserved F or W. Each record gives: V gene, clone size, CDR3 protein. Clone size appears in some rows only: once, few, many, or a class for an expanded clone.

TRBV4-1	NA	CASSQPPSGRIEQFF
TRBV6-6	NA	CASSSRSGRALPLKFF
TRBV5-5	NA	CASSFRAQRAGNTIYF
TRBV24-1	NA	CATSEHTGGRETQYF
TRBV9	NA	CASSEAPMASGNTIYF
TRBV28	NA	CASSSRDPGRVYGYTF
TRBV12-3/TRBV12-4	once	CASSLGRETQYF
TRBV30	NA	CAWRRQGAAEAFF
TRBV28	once	CASSLRRDPNEKLFF
TRBV13	NA	CASSPPAPGTSKPHQFF
TRBV4-1	once	CASSHTSGRSESYEQYF
TRBV12-3/TRBV12-4	NA	CASSPDSNQPQHF
TRBV23-1	NA	CASSQSEGHNGYTF
TRBV3-1/TRBV3-2	NA	CASSQALISTDTQYF
TRBV29-1	NA	CSVQENEEYGYTF
TRBV28	NA	CASSLPPSYEQYF
TRBV7-9	NA	CASSLGEINTEAFF
TRBV19	NA	CASSIEGAGQPQHF
TRBV19	NA	CASSPTQQGEETQYF
TRBV20-1	NA	CSASMQTGGYYEQYF
TRBV29-1	NA	CSTNRGALPNYGYTF
TRBV9	NA	CASRPDDRSGELFF
TRBV12-3/TRBV12-4	NA	CASSLSGNTIYF
TRBV7-2	NA	CASSLRTSTDTQYF
TRBV7-9	NA	CASSLEPSYNEQFF
TRBV27	NA	CASSFIPDRTGELFF
TRBV28	NA	CASTLSRQGLETQYF
TRBV19	few	CASPGPEGNTIYF